The sequence of this T cell receptor (beta chain) was determined in a study of glioma-infiltrating T cells. Study results and caveats: Non-neoplastic patients had below-expected tissue-blood divergence, while all gliomas exceeded expectation. Tissue and blood shared very few CDR3 sequences.

In its sample, this clonotype was seen many times. Its antigen is still unknown. Using RNA template, CDR3s of TCR alpha and beta were amplified with iRepertoire arm-PCR. Tissue mRNA or PBMC total RNA, roughly 90-450 ng, went into one-step reverse transcription and amplification. TCRdb reprocessed the multiplex PCR reads via MiXCR and lists one record per CDR3 protein. The top ten hold around 30% of the sample, which has about 110,000 distinct CDR3 sequences, under 30% seen once. CDR1 is SGHRS, CDR2 YFSETQ, per germline. Trimming stripped 2 bases from V and 2 bases from J, with 14 bases between. There are 15 residues in the CDR3.

Input material: glioma tissue, nonneoplastic brain tissue, or PBMCs (not recorded which). The receptor comes from a human donor with low-grade glioma or glioblastoma, undergoing nonglioma brain surgery, or in good health (not recorded which). The chain combines TRBV5-1 with TRBJ2-7; a possible D gene is TRBD1 (6 bases). The CDR3 loop is CASSFHREGAYEQYF. The CDR3 nucleotides are TGCGCCAGCAGCTTTCACAGGGAAGGGGCCTACGAGCAGTACTTC.